A selection of T cell receptor beta chains follows, all from one sample in a study of molecular identifiers for immune sequencing clone quantification. TCRdb itself ran the PCR reads through MiXCR, one entry per CDR3 protein. The sample lists around 320,000 distinct CDR3 sequences, roughly 24% occurring once. The sequencing input was naive CD8+ T cells from blood, with Jurkat cell RNA spiked in. Source of these receptors: a human donor in good health. Some libraries in this study had Jurkat cell RNA spiked in. The CDR3 runs from the conserved cysteine through the conserved F or W. The order of the fields is clone size, J gene, D gene, V gene, CDR3 protein, CDR3 DNA. The D gene is left open where the match is weak. Some rows have no size entry. The others give once, few or many, or a class for an expanded clone.

>NA|TRBJ2-5|TRBD1|TRBV4-3
CASSQNRGGQETQYF
TGCGCCAGCAGCCAAAACAGGGGTGGTCAAGAGACCCAGTACTTC
>many|TRBJ2-2|NA|TRBV7-9
CAHSPNTGELFF
TGTGCGCACTCTCCGAACACCGGGGAGCTGTTTTTT
>once|TRBJ2-7|NA|TRBV20-1
CSARPPRLVGYEQYF
TGCAGTGCTAGACCGCCGAGACTAGTAGGCTACGAGCAGTACTTC
>once|TRBJ2-1|NA|TRBV10-2
CASSVQPSGWDEQFF
TGCGCCAGCAGTGTGCAGCCTTCAGGATGGGATGAGCAGTTCTTC
>NA|TRBJ1-1|NA|TRBV4-1
CASSLSGPSTEAFF
TGCGCCAGCAGCCTGTCAGGTCCTTCCACTGAAGCTTTCTTT
>many|TRBJ1-1|TRBD1|TRBV29-1
CSGGTARQGTEAFF
TGCAGCGGAGGGACAGCCCGGCAAGGCACTGAAGCTTTCTTT
>NA|TRBJ1-5|NA|TRBV28
CASSLRQDNQPQHF
TGTGCCAGCAGTTTAAGGCAGGACAATCAGCCCCAGCATTTT
>NA|TRBJ1-2|NA|TRBV10-2
CASSESWGLYYGYTF
TGCGCCAGCAGTGAGTCGTGGGGGCTGTACTATGGCTACACCTTC
>many|TRBJ2-3|TRBD1|TRBV24-1
CATSTGQRTDTQYF
TGTGCCACCAGTACGGGACAGCGCACAGATACGCAGTATTTT
>few|TRBJ2-2|TRBD2|TRBV2
CASSRTGTSGRLDTGELFF
TGTGCCAGCAGTCGCACCGGGACTAGCGGGAGACTTGACACCGGGGAGCTGTTTTTT
>many|TRBJ1-1|NA|TRBV29-1
CSVEGGAAEAFF
TGCAGCGTTGAAGGGGGGGCGGCTGAAGCTTTCTTT
>NA|TRBJ1-1|NA|TRBV6-6
CASSTAGTEAFF
TGTGCCAGCAGTACCGCTGGGACTGAAGCTTTCTTT
>many|TRBJ1-1|TRBD1|TRBV6-2/TRBV6-3
CASSTTGKLTEAFF
TGTGCCAGCAGTACGACAGGGAAGTTGACTGAAGCTTTCTTT
>NA|TRBJ1-4|NA|TRBV2
CANSEAYGPEWDEKLFF
TGTGCCAACAGTGAAGCGTATGGGCCTGAATGGGATGAAAAACTGTTTTTT
>few|TRBJ1-2|NA|TRBV19
CASSTRGGHGYTF
TGTGCCAGTAGTACTCGAGGGGGTCATGGCTACACCTTC
>few|TRBJ2-7|TRBD1|TRBV27
CASSLYRGDNEQYF
TGTGCCAGCAGTTTATACAGGGGGGACAACGAGCAGTACTTC
>many|TRBJ1-1|NA|TRBV5-1
CASSLDYQLTISNTEAFF
TGCGCCAGCAGCTTGGATTACCAACTTACCATTTCGAACACTGAAGCTTTCTTT
>NA|TRBJ2-5|NA|TRBV11-2
CASSLGGVIRGPQETQYF
TGTGCCAGCAGCTTAGGCGGCGTAATTCGGGGTCCACAAGAGACCCAGTACTTC
>many|TRBJ1-5|NA|TRBV12-3/TRBV12-4
CASSPPGGPQHF
TGTGCCAGCAGTCCCCCCGGAGGGCCCCAGCATTTT
>many|TRBJ2-3|TRBD2|TRBV20-1
CSARASGLTDTQYF
TGCAGTGCTAGAGCTAGCGGCTTAACAGATACGCAGTATTTT
>NA|TRBJ2-3|NA|TRBV15
CATSRDRGQDTQYF
TGTGCCACCAGCAGAGATCGTGGCCAAGATACGCAGTATTTT
>few|TRBJ2-3|NA|TRBV7-9
CASSPGVQPDTQYF
TGTGCCAGCAGCCCTGGGGTCCAGCCAGATACGCAGTATTTT
>many|TRBJ2-3|TRBD2|TRBV12-3/TRBV12-4
CASSGLAGAPDTQYF
TGTGCCAGCAGCGGACTAGCGGGAGCCCCAGATACGCAGTATTTT
>few|TRBJ2-7|NA|TRBV10-3
CAISEQGTRSYEQYF
TGTGCCATCAGTGAACAAGGGACTCGCTCCTACGAGCAGTACTTC
>many|TRBJ1-1|TRBD1|TRBV5-5
CASSFFHRGTLNTEAFF
TGTGCCAGCAGCTTTTTTCACAGGGGGACCTTGAACACTGAAGCTTTCTTT
>NA|TRBJ2-1|NA|TRBV4-1
CASSTESSYNEQFF
TGCGCCAGCAGCACGGAGAGCTCCTACAATGAGCAGTTCTTC
>few|TRBJ1-2|NA|TRBV30
CAWGSSGNYGYTF
TGTGCCTGGGGGTCCTCCGGTAACTATGGCTACACCTTC
>NA|TRBJ1-5|NA|TRBV4-1
CASSQDRIGVGNQPQHF
TGCGCCAGCAGCCAAGATCGTATAGGGGTTGGCAATCAGCCCCAGCATTTT
>few|TRBJ2-7|NA|TRBV7-6
CASSLEAWHHEQYF
TGTGCCAGCAGCTTAGAGGCGTGGCACCACGAGCAGTACTTC
>NA|TRBJ1-4|NA|TRBV11-3
CASSGSGYEKLFF
TGTGCCAGCTCCGGATCAGGCTATGAAAAACTGTTTTTT
>many|TRBJ1-5|TRBD1|TRBV19
CASSNTGVQPQHF
TGTGCCAGTAGTAACACAGGGGTTCAGCCCCAGCATTTT
>many|TRBJ2-3|TRBD2|TRBV5-5
CASSPTSGRVTDTQYF
TGTGCCAGCAGCCCCACTAGCGGGAGAGTTACAGATACGCAGTATTTT
>NA|TRBJ2-7|NA|TRBV4-3
CASSQDWLVGTYEQYF
TGCGCCAGCAGCCAAGATTGGCTGGTAGGGACCTACGAGCAGTACTTC
>few|TRBJ1-1|TRBD1|TRBV7-9
CASSPGQNLGTEAFF
TGTGCCAGCAGCCCGGGACAGAACTTGGGCACTGAAGCTTTCTTT
>NA|TRBJ1-5|NA|TRBV6-1
CASNEGWGRPQHF
TGTGCCAGCAATGAAGGCTGGGGGAGGCCCCAGCATTTT
>many|TRBJ2-7|TRBD2|TRBV5-8
CASSWGLGEQYF
TGTGCCAGCAGCTGGGGACTAGGCGAGCAGTACTTC
>many|TRBJ1-1|TRBD1|TRBV5-4
CASSPYRQGVAFF
TGTGCCAGCAGCCCATACCGACAGGGGGTAGCTTTCTTT